This T cell receptor beta chain stems from a study of vaccination and CD4 T cells after COVID-19. As for the study in general: A median of approximately 100 days (range 35 to 161) separated diagnosis from post-COVID sampling.

With respect to this clonotype: Antigen: not known.

Whole-study results and caveats: Only after vaccination were a median roughly 90% of convalescents' reactive clones seen.

The CDR3 is 16 residues long. The germline CDR1 and CDR2 sequences are MNHNS and SASEGT. The V and J ends lost 7 bases and 1 base respectively, with 14 bases between them. The Oncomine TCR Beta short-read assay sequenced DNA from cultured CD4+ T cells. Genomic DNA extraction was carried out from cultured CD4+ T cells. In TCRdb, the PCR reads were re-called with MiXCR into one record per CDR3 protein. This table holds under 20,000 distinct CDR3 sequences, under 45% found once. The treatment denotes: approximately 9-day PBMC culture with coronavirus spike peptide pools or control peptides (ViraFEST assay). Before TCRs were sequenced, ViraFEST expanded antigen-specific T cells with peptide pools.

The specimen was CD4+ T cells from blood, cultured in vitro, collected before SARS-CoV-2 vaccination. The chain employs TRBV6-1 and TRBJ2-6; D perhaps matches TRBD1 (7 bases). This TCR came from a human donor who had recovered from COVID-19. The CDR3 sequence is CASTLQGGSGANVLTF. The CDR3 DNA reads as TGTGCCAGCACCCTCCAGGGGGGATCTGGGGCCAACGTCCTGACTTTC.